The sample holds one count of the clone carrying this TCR beta chain. Its specificity is unknown. This entry belongs to a study of shared clonotypes between healthy human individuals. General observations from the study: Depth of sequencing was expected to influence donor clonotype sharing.

The length of the CDR3 is 13 residues. Germline V gene sequence: CDR1 MNHNS, CDR2 SASEGT. The V end was cut by 6 bases, the J end by 10 bases, with 16 bases between. Here immunoSEQ multiplex PCR was the method, and the copy in TCRdb shows in-frame clones only, minus some. The sample has roughly 2.4 million clones; 95% are singletons. The sequencing input was naive CD4+ T cells sorted from blood. The subset: CD45RA+ positively selected. This clonotype was sampled from a man aged 18 to 30 in good health. This chain connects TRBV6-1 to TRBJ2-1, with D tentatively TRBD1 or TRBD2 (5 bases each). In DNA form, the CDR3 reads TGTGCCAGCAGCGCCGCCCCCAGGGACGAGCAGTTCTTC. This translates into CASSAAPRDEQFF.